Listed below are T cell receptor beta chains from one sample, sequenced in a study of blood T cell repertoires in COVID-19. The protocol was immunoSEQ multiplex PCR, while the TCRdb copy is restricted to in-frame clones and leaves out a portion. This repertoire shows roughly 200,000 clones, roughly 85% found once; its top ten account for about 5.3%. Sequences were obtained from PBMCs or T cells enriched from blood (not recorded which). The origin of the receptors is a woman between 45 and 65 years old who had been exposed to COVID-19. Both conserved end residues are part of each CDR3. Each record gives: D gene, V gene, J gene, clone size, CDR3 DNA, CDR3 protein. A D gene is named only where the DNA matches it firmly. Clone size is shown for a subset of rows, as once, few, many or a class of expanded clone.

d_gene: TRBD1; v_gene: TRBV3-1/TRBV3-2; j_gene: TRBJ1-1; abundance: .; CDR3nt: TGTGCCAGCAGCCTAGGGACAGGCGAGAACACTGAAGCTTTCTTT; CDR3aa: CASSLGTGENTEAFF
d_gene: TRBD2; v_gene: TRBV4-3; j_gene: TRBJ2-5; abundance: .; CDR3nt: TGCGCCAGCAGCCAAGATCTAACTAGCGGGAAGACCCAGTACTTC; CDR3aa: CASSQDLTSGKTQYF
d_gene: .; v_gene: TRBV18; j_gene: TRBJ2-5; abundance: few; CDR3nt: TGTGCCAGCTCACCTATTCGGGAGACCCAGTACTTC; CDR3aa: CASSPIRETQYF
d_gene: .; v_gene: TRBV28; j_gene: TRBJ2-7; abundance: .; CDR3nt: TGCGCCAGCAGTTTAAGGGCAGGGCGGTACGAGCAGTACTTC; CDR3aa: CASSLRAGRYEQYF
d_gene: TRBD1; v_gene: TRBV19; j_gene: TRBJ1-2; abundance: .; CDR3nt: TGTGCCAGTAGTATCGGTGCAGGACAGGCCTACTACACCTTC; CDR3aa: CASSIGAGQAYYTF
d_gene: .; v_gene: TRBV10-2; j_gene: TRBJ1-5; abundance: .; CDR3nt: TGCGCCAGCAGTGATGGGAGAGATCAGCCCCAGCATTTT; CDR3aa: CASSDGRDQPQHF
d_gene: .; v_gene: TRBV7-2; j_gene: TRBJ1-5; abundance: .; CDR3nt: TGTGCCAGCAGCGCCCGGACAGCCTATAGCAATCAGCCCCAGCATTTT; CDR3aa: CASSARTAYSNQPQHF
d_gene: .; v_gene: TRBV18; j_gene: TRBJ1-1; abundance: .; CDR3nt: TGTGCCAGCTCACCGGAGGCTATCCCTGAAGCTTTCTTT; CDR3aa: CASSPEAIPEAFF
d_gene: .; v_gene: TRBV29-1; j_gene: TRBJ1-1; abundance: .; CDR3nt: TGCAGCGTTTGCGAAGGGGTGATGAACACTGAAGCTTTCTTT; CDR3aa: CSVCEGVMNTEAFF
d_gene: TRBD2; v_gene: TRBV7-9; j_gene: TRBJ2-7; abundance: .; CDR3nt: TGTGCCAGCAGCCCCGCTAGCGGGGGGGCGGCCTACGAGCAGTACTTC; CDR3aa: CASSPASGGAAYEQYF
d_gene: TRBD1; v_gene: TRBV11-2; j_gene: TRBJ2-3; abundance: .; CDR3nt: TGTGCCAGCAGCCTTGACAGGGAAGTCGATACGCAGTATTTT; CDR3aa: CASSLDREVDTQYF
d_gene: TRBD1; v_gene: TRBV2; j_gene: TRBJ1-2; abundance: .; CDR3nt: TGTGCCAGCAGTGCGTACAGGGGAAAGGATGGCTACACCTTC; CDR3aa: CASSAYRGKDGYTF
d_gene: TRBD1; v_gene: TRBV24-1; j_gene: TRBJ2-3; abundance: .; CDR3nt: TGTGCCACCAGTGGGGTCGGACAGGGCACAGATACGCAGTATTTT; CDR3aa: CATSGVGQGTDTQYF